This T cell receptor beta chain was found in a study of cytomegalovirus exposure and HLA in healthy donors (TCRdb year 2017). Regarding the complete study: An earlier analysis of approximately 550 of the donors reported approximately 270 Gb of sequence data and some 100 million unique TCR beta sequences from about 200 million T cells. Among some 400 genotyped donors of the cohort, an average of approximately 240,000 unique TCR beta nucleotide sequences were sequenced per donor, around 20% of them non-productive. The study used immunosequencing to profile the T cell repertoires of approximately 690 subjects and linked those repertoires to cytomegalovirus serostatus. To decide whether each TCR beta V gene segment behaved as functional or pseudogenic, an earlier analysis of some 600 of the donors relied on high-throughput TCR beta sequencing. HLA typing included class I and class II loci at four-digit resolution. To study patterns of TCR occurrence, a later analysis re-analyzed previously published TCR beta repertoires from 666 donors and added high-resolution HLA genotyping. Of the 350 to 450 genotyped donors, about 84% fell in the genetic ancestry cluster associated with self-reported Caucasian donors. In a later genetic analysis, genome-wide SNP genotypes for about 65% of the roughly 670 donors were used, and that subset was treated as a discovery cohort. Donor age, sex, ethnicity and CMV serostatus were compiled together with the repertoire data. An early release covering around 630 HLA-typed donors comprised 250 to 350 gigabases of sequencing data and some 79 million unique TCR sequences. Typing coverage varied by locus: roughly 629-640 donors for A, B, C, DRB1 and DQB1; 522 for DQA1; approximately 610 for DPA1; 450 to 480 for DPB1. Rather than using new phenotypic data, the later analysis identified candidate immune exposures from TCR beta sequences and from how often those sequences occurred across donors. To predict cytomegalovirus infection status, the study combined high-throughput TCR immunosequencing, statistical association of individual TCRs with disease status, and machine learning. All discovery cohort repertoires had been generated using a single sequencing platform. Because of strong linkage in the cohort, a handful of DR-DQ haplotypes were treated as single units for association and clustering. The study aimed to test whether signatures of past pathogen exposure could be identified by cataloging public T cell receptors. Along with the approximately 670-subject first cohort, a separate validation cohort of more than 90 different subjects was used. General findings and caveats noted by the study authors: The classifier was reported to diagnose cytomegalovirus status with high specificity and sensitivity in both the original cohort and the validation cohort. In a later genetic analysis, fewer N-insertions in productive TCRs were reported among donors in an Asian-associated ancestry cluster than the roughly 670-donor mean. The authors suggested that the approach could potentially be extended to other disease states and immunological phenotypes. For the cohort, immune exposure information was limited to CMV serostatus. Only TCR beta chains were sequenced in this cohort, and the absence of alpha or paired-chain data limited detectable features. According to a later analysis, most CMV-associated TCR beta chains appeared to be HLA-restricted, and the HLA associations seemed to be driven largely by CMV exposure. A few of the identified cytomegalovirus-associated TCR beta chains were confirmed in vitro to be specific for cytomegalovirus antigens. The study listed 164 TCR beta chains as associated with cytomegalovirus. A further reported finding was that TCR beta sequences accurately predicted the HLA-A and HLA-B alleles for most subjects in the first cohort. Compared with equally common non-associated chains, HLA-associated TCR beta chains in a later analysis were more clonally expanded and had lower generation probabilities. An association between a missense DCLRE1C variant and V-gene and J-gene trimming of TCR beta chains was found in a later genetic analysis and replicated in an independent cohort. HLA typing was unavailable for some donors at each locus, so association tests used only the typed subset. Because counts were too low, seventeen rarely observed V segments, including chromosome 9 orphons, were left out of the earlier analysis of 500 to 750 of the donors. A cluster of highly shared sequence variants was judged likely to represent a technical artifact of the sequencing pipeline. Across donors, most TCR sequences were observed very rarely, whereas some public TCRs were present in many individuals. In a later analysis, TCR association rates were found to vary across HLA loci, with the most associated TCRs seen for DRB1 alleles and the fewest for HLA-C alleles. At a false discovery rate of 0.05, a later analysis linked 16,951 TCR beta sequences to specific HLA alleles. When HLA alleles, especially DR and DQ, strongly co-occurred, attributing TCR associations to individual alleles was difficult. Broadly in line with IMGT annotations, most TCR beta V segments showed up in productive rearrangements about 87% or about 30% of the time in an earlier analysis of several hundred of the donors. Presence/absence analyses assumed roughly uniform sequencing depth across donors, an assumption that may not hold. Linkage disequilibrium might explain the correlated functional status among segregating V segments, but an unknown experimental factor could not be ruled out. A later analysis reported that several top co-occurrence clusters appeared linked to parvovirus B19, influenza, CMV and Epstein-Barr virus.

Libraries were constructed by the immunoSEQ multiplex PCR assay. For the multiplex PCR, a mixture combining 60 forward primers for TCR Vbeta segments and 13 reverse primers for TCR Jbeta segments was used. Amplification of the CDR3 region of rearranged TCR beta genes was performed with a multiplex PCR assay on genomic DNA. The Illumina HiSeq System was used to sequence the amplified TCR beta libraries as 87-base-pair reads. In the original analysis: Across the 500 to 700 repertoires, a later analysis counted approximately 83 million unique TCR beta chains, approximately 12 million of which were shared by at least two donors. A nearest-neighbor algorithm error-corrected the raw reads and collapsed the reads into unique sequences, merging closely related sequences to remove PCR and sequencing errors. To assign V, D and J gene segments, CDR3 sequences were aligned to IMGT reference sequences. For a sequence to be retained, a match of at least six nucleotides to both a V gene segment and a J gene segment was required. Rearrangements were called productive when the CDR3 lacked stop codons and stayed in frame with V and J; all others were non-productive. CDR3 was defined by IMGT convention, running from the second conserved V-encoded cysteine to the conserved J-encoded phenylalanine. Sequences without an unambiguous match to a single V gene segment were excluded from the earlier analysis of about 600 of the donors. An earlier analysis of roughly 590 of the donors called V segments functional above 56.7% productive rearrangements and segregating when the between-donor standard deviation exceeded 5%. To diagnose cytomegalovirus status from the catalog of TCR beta chain sequences, a statistical classification framework was built. A later analysis assigned V and J genes by comparing TCR nucleotide sequences with IMGT/GENE-DB human TR gene sequences. In a later analysis, CDR3 sequences and most-parsimonious VDJ recombination scenarios were assigned using the TCRdist pipeline. In a later analysis, each TCR beta chain was defined by its CDR3 amino acid sequence together with its V-gene family, and reads without a unique V-gene family were excluded. In a later analysis, 550 to 650 highly shared, low-generation-probability nucleotide sequences were removed to address suspected cross-contamination and a sequencing artifact. In a later analysis, a clonal expansion index for each public chain was calculated from normalized within-repertoire ranks of inferred template counts. A later analysis computed generation probabilities with a VDJ recombination model fitted to out-of-frame rearrangements, and checked the results against IGoR. A later analysis scored TCR-TCR, TCR-HLA and TCR-CMV co-occurrence with hypergeometric tests, applying a repertoire-size bias correction to TCR pairs. A later analysis estimated false discovery rates by permuting HLA or CMV assignments 20 times. A later analysis grouped co-occurring TCRs with DBSCAN, adding TCRdist sequence similarity when clustering within HLA-allele-positive subsets. For co-occurrence clustering, repertoires with fewer than 30,000 or more than 120,000 public chains were excluded, along with four or five repertoires with anomalous nucleotide sharing. TCRdb carries this immuneACCESS record with in-frame sequences only. Its versions omit some clonotypes, under half of them owing to an unresolved V gene in the studies checked, with the rest unexplained. The DNA was the basis for D and trimming; V, J and clone size are from that table. The sample table shows around 150,000 clones, and roughly 85% are seen once. The top ten clonotypes cover around 7% of the sample.

In total, roughly 710 healthy bone marrow donors made up the cohort. Cohort members were all nominally healthy when sampled, although unrecorded immune exposures were likely present. The donor was CMV seropositive and was included in the group of 270 or so seropositive cohort members. A peripheral blood sample was collected from each donor, and TCR beta sequencing was performed on peripheral blood mononuclear cells. Genomic DNA extraction from the blood cell samples was performed with the Qiagen DNeasy Blood Extraction Kit. The sample holds a few counts of this clone. Which antigen it targets is not known. No qualities accompany the bases; no much larger clone lies one base away. This clonotype was sampled from a man aged 40-49 years in good health and CMV-seropositive. Material: PBMCs.

In nucleotides, the sequence is TGTGCCAGCAGCTTTTATCTTTTCGGTACCCAGGCGGGGGAGCAGTACTTC. Its protein reads: CASSFYLFGTQAGEQYF. The sequence is built from TRBV7-8 and TRBJ2-7; tentative D gene TRBD2, with 6 bases matching. V loses 3 bases, J loses 7 bases, and the germline ends lie 25 bases apart. The germline V gene gives CDR1 as SGHVS and CDR2 as FQNEAQ. From the cysteine through the phenylalanine, the CDR3 covers 17 amino acids. Here the CDR3 DNA is all that survives: 51 bases in frame from base 1.